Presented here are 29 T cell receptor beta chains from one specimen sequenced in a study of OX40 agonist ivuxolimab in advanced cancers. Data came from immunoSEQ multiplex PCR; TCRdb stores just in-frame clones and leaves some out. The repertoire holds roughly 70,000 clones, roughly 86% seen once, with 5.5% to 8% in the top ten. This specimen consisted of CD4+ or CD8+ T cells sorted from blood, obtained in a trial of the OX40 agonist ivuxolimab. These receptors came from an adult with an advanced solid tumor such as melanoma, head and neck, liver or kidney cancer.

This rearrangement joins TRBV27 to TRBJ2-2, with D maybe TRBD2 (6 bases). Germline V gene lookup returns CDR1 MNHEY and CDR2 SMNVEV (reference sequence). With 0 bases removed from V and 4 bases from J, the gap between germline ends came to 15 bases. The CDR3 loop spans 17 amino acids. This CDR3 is CASSLSKAEGATGELFF. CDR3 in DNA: TGTGCCAGCAGTTTATCGAAGGCGGAGGGAGCCACCGGGGAGCTGTTTTTT.

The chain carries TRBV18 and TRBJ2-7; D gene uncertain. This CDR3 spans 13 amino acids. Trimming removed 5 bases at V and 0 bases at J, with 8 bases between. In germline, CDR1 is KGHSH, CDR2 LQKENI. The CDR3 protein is CASSFQDSYEQYF. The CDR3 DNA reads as TGTGCCAGCTCATTCCAGGACTCCTACGAGCAGTACTTC.

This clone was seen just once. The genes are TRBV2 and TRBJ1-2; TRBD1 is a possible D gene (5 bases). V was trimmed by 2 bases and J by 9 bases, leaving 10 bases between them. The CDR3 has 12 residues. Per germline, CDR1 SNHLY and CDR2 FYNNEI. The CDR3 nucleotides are TGTGCCAGCAGTGAACGGGGGTTTAGCTACACCTTC. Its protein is CASSERGFSYTF.

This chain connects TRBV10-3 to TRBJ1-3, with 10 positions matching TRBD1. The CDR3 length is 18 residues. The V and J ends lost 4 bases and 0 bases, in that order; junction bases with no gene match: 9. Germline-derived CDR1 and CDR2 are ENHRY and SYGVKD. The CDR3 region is CAISGGQGNPLSGNTIYF. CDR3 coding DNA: TGTGCCATCAGTGGGGGACAGGGGAACCCTCTCTCTGGAAACACCATATATTTT.

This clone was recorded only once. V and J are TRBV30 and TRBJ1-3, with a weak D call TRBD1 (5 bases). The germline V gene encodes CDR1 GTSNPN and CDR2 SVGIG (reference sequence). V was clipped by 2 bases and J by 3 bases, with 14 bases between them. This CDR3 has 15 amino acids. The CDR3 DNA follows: TGTGCCTGGAGTTGGACGGCCGGGGGTGGAAACACCATATATTTT. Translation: CAWSWTAGGGNTIYF.

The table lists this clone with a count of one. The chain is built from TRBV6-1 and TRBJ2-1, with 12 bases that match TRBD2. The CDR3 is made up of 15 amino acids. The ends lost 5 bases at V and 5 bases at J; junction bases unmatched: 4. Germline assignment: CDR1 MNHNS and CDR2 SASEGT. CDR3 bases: TGTGCCAGCAGTAGAGGACTAGCGGGGAACAATGAGCAGTTCTTC. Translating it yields CASSRGLAGNNEQFF.

The CDR3 sequence: CASSVAVGETSGHLQGTQYF. The CDR3 nucleotides are TGTGCCAGCAGCGTAGCGGTAGGGGAGACTAGCGGGCACTTGCAGGGTACGCAGTATTTT. The chain couples TRBV9 to TRBJ2-3; 10 bases match TRBD2. Germline V gene sequence: CDR1 SGDLS, CDR2 YYNGEE. The ends lost 0 bases at V and 8 bases at J; junction bases unmatched: 21. This CDR3 comprises 20 residues.

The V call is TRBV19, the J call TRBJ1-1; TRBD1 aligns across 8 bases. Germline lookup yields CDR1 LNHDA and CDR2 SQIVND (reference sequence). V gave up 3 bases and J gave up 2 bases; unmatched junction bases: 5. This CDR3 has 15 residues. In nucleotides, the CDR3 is TGTGCCAGTAGTATCGCCGGGACAGGCAACACTGAAGCTTTCTTT. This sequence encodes CASSIAGTGNTEAFF.

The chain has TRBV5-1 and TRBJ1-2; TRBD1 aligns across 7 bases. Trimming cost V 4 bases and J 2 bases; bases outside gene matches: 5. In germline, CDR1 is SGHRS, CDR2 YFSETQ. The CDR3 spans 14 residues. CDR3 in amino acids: CASSTWDSNYGYTF. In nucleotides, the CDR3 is TGCGCCAGCAGCACGTGGGACAGCAACTATGGCTACACCTTC.

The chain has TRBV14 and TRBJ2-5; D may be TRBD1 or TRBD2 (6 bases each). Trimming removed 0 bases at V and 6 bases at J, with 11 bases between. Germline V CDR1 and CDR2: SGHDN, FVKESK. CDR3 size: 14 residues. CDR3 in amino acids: CASSQDLGGKTQYF. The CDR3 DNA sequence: TGTGCCAGCAGCCAAGACTTGGGGGGCAAGACCCAGTACTTC.

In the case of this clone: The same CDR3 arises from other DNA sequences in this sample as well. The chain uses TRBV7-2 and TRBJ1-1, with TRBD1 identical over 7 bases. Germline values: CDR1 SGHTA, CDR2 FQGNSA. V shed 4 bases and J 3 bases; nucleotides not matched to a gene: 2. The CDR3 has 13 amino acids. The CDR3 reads CASSSQGDTEAFF. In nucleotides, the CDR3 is TGTGCCAGCAGCTCCCAGGGGGACACTGAAGCTTTCTTT.

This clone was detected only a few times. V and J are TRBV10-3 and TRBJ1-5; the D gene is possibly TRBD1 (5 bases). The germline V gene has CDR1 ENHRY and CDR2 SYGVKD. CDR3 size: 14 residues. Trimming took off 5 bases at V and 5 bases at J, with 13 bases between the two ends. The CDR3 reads CAISRDGRDQPQHF. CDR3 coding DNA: TGTGCCATCAGTAGGGACGGGAGGGATCAGCCCCAGCATTTT.

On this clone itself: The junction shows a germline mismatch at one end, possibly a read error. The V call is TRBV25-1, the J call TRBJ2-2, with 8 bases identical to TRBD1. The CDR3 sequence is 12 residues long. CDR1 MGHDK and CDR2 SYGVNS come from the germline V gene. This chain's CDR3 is CACSRGPGELFF. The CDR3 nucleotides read TGTGCCTGCAGCAGGGGGCCTGGGGAGCTGTTTTTT.

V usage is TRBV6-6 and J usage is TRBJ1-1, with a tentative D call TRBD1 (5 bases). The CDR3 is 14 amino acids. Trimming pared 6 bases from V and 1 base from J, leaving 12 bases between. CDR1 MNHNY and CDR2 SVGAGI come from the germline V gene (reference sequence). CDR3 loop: CASRTRQRNTEAFF. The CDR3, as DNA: TGTGCCAGCAGGACCCGACAGAGGAACACTGAAGCTTTCTTT.

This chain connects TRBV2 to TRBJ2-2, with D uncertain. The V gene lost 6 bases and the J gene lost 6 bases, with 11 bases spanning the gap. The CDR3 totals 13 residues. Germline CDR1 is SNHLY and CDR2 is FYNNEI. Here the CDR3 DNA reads TGTGCCAGCAGCGATGAGGCGGCCGGGGAGCTGTTTTTT. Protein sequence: CASSDEAAGELFF.

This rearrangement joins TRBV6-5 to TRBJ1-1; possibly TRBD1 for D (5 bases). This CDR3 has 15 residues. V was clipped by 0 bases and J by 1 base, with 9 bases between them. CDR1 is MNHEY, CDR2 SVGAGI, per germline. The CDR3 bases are TGTGCCAGCAGTTACTCGGGGCAGAGGAACACTGAAGCTTTCTTT. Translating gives CASSYSGQRNTEAFF.

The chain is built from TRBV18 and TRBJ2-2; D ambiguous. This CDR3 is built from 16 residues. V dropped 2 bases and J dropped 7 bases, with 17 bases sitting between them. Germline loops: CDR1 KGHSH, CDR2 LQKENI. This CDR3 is CASSPTDPTSSGELFF. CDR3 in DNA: TGTGCCAGCTCACCAACGGACCCGACTTCGAGCGGGGAGCTGTTTTTT.

The CDR3 protein is CASSPTGAHYGYTF. The DNA for the CDR3 is TGTGCCAGCAGCCCCACAGGGGCCCACTATGGCTACACCTTC. The rearrangement uses TRBV9 and TRBJ1-2, with TRBD1 identical over 7 bases. V gave up 4 bases and J gave up 3 bases; unmatched junction bases: 6. This CDR3 contains 14 residues. Germline CDR1 reads SGDLS; CDR2 reads YYNGEE.

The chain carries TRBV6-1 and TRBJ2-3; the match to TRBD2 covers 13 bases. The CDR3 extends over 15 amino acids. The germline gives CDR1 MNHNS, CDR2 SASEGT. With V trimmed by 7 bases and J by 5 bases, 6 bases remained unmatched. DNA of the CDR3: TGTGCCAGCATTGGGACTAGCGGGGTCGGAGATACGCAGTATTTT. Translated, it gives CASIGTSGVGDTQYF.

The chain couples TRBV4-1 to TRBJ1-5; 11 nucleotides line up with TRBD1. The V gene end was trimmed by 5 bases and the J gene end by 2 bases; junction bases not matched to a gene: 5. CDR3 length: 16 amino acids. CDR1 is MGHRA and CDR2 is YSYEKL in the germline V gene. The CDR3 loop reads CASSKGQGAGNQPQHF. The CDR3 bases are TGCGCCAGCAGCAAAGGACAGGGGGCAGGCAATCAGCCCCAGCATTTT.

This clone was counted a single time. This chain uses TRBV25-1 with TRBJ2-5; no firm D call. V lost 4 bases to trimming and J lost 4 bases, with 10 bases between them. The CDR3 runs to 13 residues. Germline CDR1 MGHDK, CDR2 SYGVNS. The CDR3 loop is CASSGQVGETQYF. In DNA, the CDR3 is TGTGCCAGCAGTGGGCAGGTGGGAGAGACCCAGTACTTC.

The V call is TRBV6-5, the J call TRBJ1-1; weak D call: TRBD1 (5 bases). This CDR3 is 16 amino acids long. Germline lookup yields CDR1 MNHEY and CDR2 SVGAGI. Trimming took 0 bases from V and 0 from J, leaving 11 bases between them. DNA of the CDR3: TGTGCCAGCAGTTACTCGCTAGCGACAGTGAACACTGAAGCTTTCTTT. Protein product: CASSYSLATVNTEAFF.

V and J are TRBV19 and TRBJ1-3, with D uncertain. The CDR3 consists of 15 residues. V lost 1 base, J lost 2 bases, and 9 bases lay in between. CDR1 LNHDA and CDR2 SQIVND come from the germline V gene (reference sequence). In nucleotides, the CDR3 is TGTGCCAGTAGTATAGGTTCAACGACTGGAAACACCATATATTTT. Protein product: CASSIGSTTGNTIYF.

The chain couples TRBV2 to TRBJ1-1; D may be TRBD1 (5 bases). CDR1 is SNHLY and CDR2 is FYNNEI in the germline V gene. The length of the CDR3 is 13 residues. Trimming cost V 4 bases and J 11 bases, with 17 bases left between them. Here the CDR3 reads CASSGDFGRRAFF. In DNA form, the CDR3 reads TGTGCCAGCAGTGGGGACTTTGGCCGAAGGGCTTTCTTT.

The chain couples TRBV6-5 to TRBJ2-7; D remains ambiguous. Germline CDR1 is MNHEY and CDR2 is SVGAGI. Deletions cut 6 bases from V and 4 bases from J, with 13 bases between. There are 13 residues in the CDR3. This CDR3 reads CASRAPTRYEQYF. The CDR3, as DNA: TGTGCCAGCAGGGCCCCGACACGTTACGAGCAGTACTTC.

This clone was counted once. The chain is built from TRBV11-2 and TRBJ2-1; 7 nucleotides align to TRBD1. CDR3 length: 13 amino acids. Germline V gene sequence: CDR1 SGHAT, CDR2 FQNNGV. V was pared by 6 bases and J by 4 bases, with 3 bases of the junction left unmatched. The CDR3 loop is CASSLTGYNEQFF. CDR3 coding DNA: TGTGCCAGCAGTCTGACAGGGTACAATGAGCAGTTCTTC.

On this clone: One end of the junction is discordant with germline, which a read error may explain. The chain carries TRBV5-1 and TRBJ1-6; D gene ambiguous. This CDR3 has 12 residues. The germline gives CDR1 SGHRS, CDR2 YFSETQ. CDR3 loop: CASSFPNSPLHF. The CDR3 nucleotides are TGTGCCAGCAGCTTCCCGAATTCACCCCTCCACTTT.

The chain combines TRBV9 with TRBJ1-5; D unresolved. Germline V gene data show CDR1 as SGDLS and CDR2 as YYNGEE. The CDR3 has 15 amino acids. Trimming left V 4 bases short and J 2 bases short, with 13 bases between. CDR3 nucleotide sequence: TGTGCCAGCAGCCGAGAGCCACTAGGCAATCAGCCCCAGCATTTT. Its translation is CASSREPLGNQPQHF.

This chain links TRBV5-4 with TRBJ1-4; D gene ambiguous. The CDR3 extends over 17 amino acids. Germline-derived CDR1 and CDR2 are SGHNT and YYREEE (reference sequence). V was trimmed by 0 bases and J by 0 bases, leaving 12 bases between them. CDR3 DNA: TGTGCCAGCAGCTTGGGCCCTCGTGTTGCAACTAATGAAAAACTGTTTTTT. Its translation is CASSLGPRVATNEKLFF. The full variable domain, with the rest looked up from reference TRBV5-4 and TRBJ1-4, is ETGVTQSPTHLIKTRGQQVTLRCSSQSGHNTVSWYQQALGQGPQFIFQYYREEENGRGNFPPRFSGLQFPNYSSELNVNALELDDSALYLCASSLGPRVATNEKLFFGSGTQLSVL.